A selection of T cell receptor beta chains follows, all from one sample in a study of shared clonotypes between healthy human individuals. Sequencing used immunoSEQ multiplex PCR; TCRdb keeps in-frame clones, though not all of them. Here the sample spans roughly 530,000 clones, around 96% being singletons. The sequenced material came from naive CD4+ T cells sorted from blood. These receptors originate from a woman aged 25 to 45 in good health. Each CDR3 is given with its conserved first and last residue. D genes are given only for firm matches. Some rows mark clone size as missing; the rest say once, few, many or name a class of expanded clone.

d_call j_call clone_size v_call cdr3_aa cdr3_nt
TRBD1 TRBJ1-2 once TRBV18 CASSPRALVTGERYGYTF TGTGCCAGCTCACCACGCGCTTTGGTCACAGGGGAGAGATATGGCTACACCTTC
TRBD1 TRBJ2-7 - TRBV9 CASSVADRGPHEQYF TGTGCCAGCAGCGTCGCGGACAGGGGGCCTCACGAGCAGTACTTC
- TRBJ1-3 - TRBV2 CASSETSGNTIYF TGTGCCAGCAGTGAGACCTCTGGAAACACCATATATTTT
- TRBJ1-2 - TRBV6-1 CASSEDRGAGYGYTF TGTGCCAGCAGTGAAGATAGGGGCGCTGGCTATGGCTACACCTTC
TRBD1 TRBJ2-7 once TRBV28 CASSPSGGALNEQYF TGTGCCAGCAGTCCATCAGGGGGCGCGCTGAACGAGCAGTACTTC
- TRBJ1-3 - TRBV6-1 CASSAGADGNTIYF TGTGCCAGCAGTGCGGGGGCTGATGGAAACACCATATATTTT
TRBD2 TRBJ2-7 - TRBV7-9 CAGGTSGRFEQYF TGTGCCGGAGGGACTAGCGGGAGGTTCGAGCAGTACTTC
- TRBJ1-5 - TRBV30 CAWSVSNSGGEPQHF TGTGCCTGGAGTGTATCCAACTCGGGAGGGGAGCCCCAGCATTTT
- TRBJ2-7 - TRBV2 CASGSRTIYEQYF TGTGCCAGCGGCTCGCGCACGATTTACGAGCAGTACTTC
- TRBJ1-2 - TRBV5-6 CASTTGFPGYGYTF TGTGCCAGTACCACAGGGTTTCCGGGCTATGGCTACACCTTC
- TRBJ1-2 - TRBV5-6 CASSPWARELVAGYTF TGTGCCAGCAGCCCCTGGGCCAGGGAACTGGTAGCGGGCTACACCTTC
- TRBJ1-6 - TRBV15 CATSRIPLGNSPLHF TGTGCCACCAGCAGAATCCCTTTGGGAAATTCACCCCTCCACTTT
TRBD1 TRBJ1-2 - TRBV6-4 CASRDHPTTGVINYGYTF TGTGCCAGCAGGGATCACCCAACGACAGGGGTTATCAACTATGGCTACACCTTC
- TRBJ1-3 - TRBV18 CASSPSWLQGNTIYF TGTGCCAGCTCACCTTCCTGGTTACAGGGAAACACCATATATTTT
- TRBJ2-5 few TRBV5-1 CASSPGREQYF TGCGCCAGCAGCCCCGGACGGGAGCAGTACTTC
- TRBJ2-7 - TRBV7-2 CASSFQGLQGEQYF TGTGCCAGCAGCTTTCAGGGACTGCAGGGCGAGCAGTACTTC
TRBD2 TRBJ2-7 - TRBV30 CAWSGVWGTSGNYEQYF TGTGCCTGGAGTGGTGTCTGGGGGACTAGCGGGAACTACGAGCAGTACTTC
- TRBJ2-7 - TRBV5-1 CASSLEAGAYEQYF TGCGCCAGCAGCTTGGAGGCCGGAGCCTACGAGCAGTACTTC
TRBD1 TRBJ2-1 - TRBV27 CASSSFRDSYNEQFF TGTGCCAGCAGTTCCTTCCGGGACAGTTACAATGAGCAGTTCTTC
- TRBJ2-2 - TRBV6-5 CASSYLRLGGTGELFF TGTGCCAGCAGTTACTTACGGTTGGGGGGCACCGGGGAGCTGTTTTTT
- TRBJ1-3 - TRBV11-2 CASSQQAGSSMSYF TGTGCCAGCAGCCAACAAGCAGGTTCTTCGATGTCGTATTTT
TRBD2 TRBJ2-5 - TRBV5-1 CASTYGSGRAQETQYF TGCGCCAGCACCTATGGCAGCGGGAGGGCCCAAGAGACCCAGTACTTC
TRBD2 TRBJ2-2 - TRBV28 CASRPRLAGNTGELFF TGTGCCAGCAGACCCCGACTAGCGGGGAACACCGGGGAGCTGTTTTTT
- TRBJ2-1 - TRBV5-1 CASSLMLAGGQNEQFF TGCGCCAGCAGCTTGATGCTGGCCGGGGGCCAAAATGAGCAGTTCTTC
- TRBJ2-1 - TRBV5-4 CASSQKKTASSYNEQFF TGTGCCAGCAGCCAAAAAAAGACGGCCAGCTCCTACAATGAGCAGTTCTTC
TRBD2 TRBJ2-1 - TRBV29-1 CSVEDRDYYNEQFF TGCAGCGTTGAAGACCGGGACTACTACAATGAGCAGTTCTTC
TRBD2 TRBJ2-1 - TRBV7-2 CASRLRSGSSYNEQFF TGTGCCAGCAGGTTAAGAAGCGGGAGCTCCTACAATGAGCAGTTCTTC
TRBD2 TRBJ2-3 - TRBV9 CASNPKGLAGGPPDTQYF TGTGCCAGCAATCCTAAGGGACTAGCGGGAGGGCCCCCAGATACGCAGTATTTT
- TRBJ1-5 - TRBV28 CASSLRGYVFGGQPQHF TGTGCCAGCAGTTTACGGGGGTACGTTTTCGGTGGCCAGCCCCAGCATTTT
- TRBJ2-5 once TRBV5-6 CASSLGQRQETQYF TGTGCCAGCAGCTTGGGGCAGAGGCAAGAGACCCAGTACTTC
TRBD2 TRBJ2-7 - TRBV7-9 CASSSVAGYEQYF TGTGCCAGCAGCTCAGTAGCGGGCTACGAGCAGTACTTC
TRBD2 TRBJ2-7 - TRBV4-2 CASSQELGSAGTPYEQYF TGTGCCAGCAGCCAAGAGCTGGGCTCAGCGGGAACGCCCTACGAGCAGTACTTC
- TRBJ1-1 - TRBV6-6 CASSYTEDLGTEAFF TGTGCCAGCAGTTATACGGAGGACCTGGGCACTGAAGCTTTCTTT
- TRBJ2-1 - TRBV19 CASTGGKVSGWGEQFF TGTGCCAGTACCGGCGGCAAAGTGAGCGGCTGGGGTGAGCAGTTCTTC
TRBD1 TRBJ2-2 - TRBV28 CASSTGANTGELFF TGTGCCAGCTCGACAGGGGCGAACACCGGGGAGCTGTTTTTT
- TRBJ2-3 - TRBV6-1 CASNDWDRGGTRSTDTQYF TGTGCCAGCAATGATTGGGACAGAGGGGGGACTAGGAGCACAGATACGCAGTATTTT
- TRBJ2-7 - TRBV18 CASSPATLGPSYEQYF TGTGCCAGCTCACCGGCTACCCTGGGACCCTCCTACGAGCAGTACTTC
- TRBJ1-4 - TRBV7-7 CASSSGNNEKLFF TGTGCCAGCAGCTCCGGAAATAATGAAAAACTGTTTTTT
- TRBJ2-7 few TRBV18 CASSPGIQSEQYF TGTGCCAGCTCACCGGGGATACAGAGCGAGCAGTACTTC
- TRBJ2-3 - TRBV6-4 CASSETKEGRDTQYF TGTGCCAGCAGTGAGACCAAGGAGGGCCGGGATACGCAGTATTTT
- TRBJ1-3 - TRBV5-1 CATTQGSGNTIYF TGCGCCACCACACAAGGTTCTGGAAACACCATATATTTT
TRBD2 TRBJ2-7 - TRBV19 CASSMASGSLFGYEQYF TGTGCCAGTAGTATGGCTAGCGGGAGTCTATTTGGGTACGAGCAGTACTTC
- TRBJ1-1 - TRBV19 CASSPSRAFVNTEAFF TGTGCCAGTAGTCCTTCCAGGGCTTTCGTGAACACTGAAGCTTTCTTT
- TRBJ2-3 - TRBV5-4 CASSYSSTDTQYF TGTGCCAGCAGTTATTCTAGCACAGATACGCAGTATTTT
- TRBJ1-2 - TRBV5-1 CASSLEGLTNYGYTF TGCGCCAGCAGCTTGGAGGGGCTAACTAACTATGGCTACACCTTC
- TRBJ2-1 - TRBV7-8 CASSLVEGSYNEQFF TGTGCCAGCAGCTTAGTGGAGGGTTCCTACAATGAGCAGTTCTTC
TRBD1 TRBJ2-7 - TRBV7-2 CASSSLGTGGYEQYF TGTGCCAGCAGCTCCCTTGGGACAGGGGGCTACGAGCAGTACTTC
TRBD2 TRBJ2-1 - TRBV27 CASRLPSGKGFF TGTGCCAGCAGACTCCCCAGCGGGAAGGGGTTCTTC
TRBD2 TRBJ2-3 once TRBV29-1 CSGTGTSGKDTQYF TGCAGCGGTACAGGGACTAGCGGGAAGGATACGCAGTATTTT
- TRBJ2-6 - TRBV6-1 CASRESGANVLTF TGTGCCAGCAGGGAGTCTGGGGCCAACGTCCTGACTTTC
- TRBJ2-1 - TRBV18 CASSPSRVKDNEQFF TGTGCCAGCTCACCTTCCCGGGTTAAGGACAATGAGCAGTTCTTC
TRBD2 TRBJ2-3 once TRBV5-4 CASSPRRTSGSDGTDTQYF TGTGCCAGCAGCCCGAGACGGACTAGCGGGAGTGATGGCACAGATACGCAGTATTTT
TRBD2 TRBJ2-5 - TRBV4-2 CASSQGLAGVPETQYF TGTGCCAGCAGCCAAGGTCTAGCGGGAGTCCCAGAGACCCAGTACTTC